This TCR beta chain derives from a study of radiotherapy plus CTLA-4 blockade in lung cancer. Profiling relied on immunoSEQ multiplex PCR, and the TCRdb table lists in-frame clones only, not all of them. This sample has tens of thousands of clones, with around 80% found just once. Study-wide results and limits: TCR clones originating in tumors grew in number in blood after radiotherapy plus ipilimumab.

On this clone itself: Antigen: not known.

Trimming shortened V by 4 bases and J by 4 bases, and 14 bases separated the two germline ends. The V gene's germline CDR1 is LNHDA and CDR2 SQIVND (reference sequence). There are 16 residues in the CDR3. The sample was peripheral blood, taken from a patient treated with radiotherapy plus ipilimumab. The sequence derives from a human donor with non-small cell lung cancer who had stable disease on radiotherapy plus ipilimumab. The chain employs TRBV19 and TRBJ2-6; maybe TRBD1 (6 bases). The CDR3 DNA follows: TGTGCCAGTAGTAAACTACAGGGTGCGGGGGCCAACGTCCTGACTTTC. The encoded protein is CASSKLQGAGANVLTF.